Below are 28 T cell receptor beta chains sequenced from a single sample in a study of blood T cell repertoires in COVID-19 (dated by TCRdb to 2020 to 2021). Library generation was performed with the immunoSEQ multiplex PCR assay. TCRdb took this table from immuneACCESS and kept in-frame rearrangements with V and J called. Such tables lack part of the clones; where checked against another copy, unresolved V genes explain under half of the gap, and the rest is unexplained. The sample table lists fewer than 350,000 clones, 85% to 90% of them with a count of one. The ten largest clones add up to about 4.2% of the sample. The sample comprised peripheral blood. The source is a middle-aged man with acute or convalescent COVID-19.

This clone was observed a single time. DNA for the CDR3: TGTGCCAGCAGTTACTCGACAGGGTCAGATACGCAGTATTTT. It is translated as CASSYSTGSDTQYF. The chain employs TRBV6-5 and TRBJ2-3, with 7 bases that match TRBD1. J gave up 4 bases and V 0 bases, and 1 base lay outside the gene matches. Germline V gene data show CDR1 as MNHEY and CDR2 as SVGAGI. The CDR3 consists of 14 residues.

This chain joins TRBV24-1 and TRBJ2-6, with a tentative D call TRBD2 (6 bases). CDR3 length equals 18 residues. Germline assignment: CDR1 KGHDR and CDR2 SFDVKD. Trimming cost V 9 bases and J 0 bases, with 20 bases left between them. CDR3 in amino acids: CATSSGVGKISGANVLTF. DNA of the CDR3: TGTGCCACCTCCTCGGGGGTAGGGAAAATCTCTGGGGCCAACGTCCTGACTTTC.

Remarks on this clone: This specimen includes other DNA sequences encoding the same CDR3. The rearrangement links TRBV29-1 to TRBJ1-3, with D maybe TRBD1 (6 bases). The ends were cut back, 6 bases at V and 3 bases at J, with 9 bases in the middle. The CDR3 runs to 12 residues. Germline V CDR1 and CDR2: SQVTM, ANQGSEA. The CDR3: CSVQGSGNTIYF. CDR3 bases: TGCAGCGTCCAGGGGAGTGGAAACACCATATATTTT.

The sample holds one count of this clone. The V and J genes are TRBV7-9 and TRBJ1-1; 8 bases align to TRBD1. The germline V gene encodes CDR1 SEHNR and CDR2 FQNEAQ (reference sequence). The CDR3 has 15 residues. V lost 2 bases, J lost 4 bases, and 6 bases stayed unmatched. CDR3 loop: CASSLTFGQGTEAFF. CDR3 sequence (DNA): TGTGCCAGCAGCTTAACTTTCGGACAGGGCACTGAAGCTTTCTTT.

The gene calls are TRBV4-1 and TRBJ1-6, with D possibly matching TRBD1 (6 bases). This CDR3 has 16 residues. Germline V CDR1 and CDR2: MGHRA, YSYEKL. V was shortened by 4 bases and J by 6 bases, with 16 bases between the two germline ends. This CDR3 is CASSLQMGAFNSPLHF. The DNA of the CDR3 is TGCGCCAGCAGCCTCCAGATGGGGGCCTTTAATTCACCCCTCCACTTT.

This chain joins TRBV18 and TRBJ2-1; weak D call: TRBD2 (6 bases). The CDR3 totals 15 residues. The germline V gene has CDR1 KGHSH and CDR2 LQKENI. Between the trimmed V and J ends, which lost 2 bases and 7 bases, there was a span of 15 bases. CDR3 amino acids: CASSPGRGRTNEQFF. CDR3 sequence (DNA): TGTGCCAGCTCACCAGGGCGGGGAAGGACGAATGAGCAGTTCTTC.

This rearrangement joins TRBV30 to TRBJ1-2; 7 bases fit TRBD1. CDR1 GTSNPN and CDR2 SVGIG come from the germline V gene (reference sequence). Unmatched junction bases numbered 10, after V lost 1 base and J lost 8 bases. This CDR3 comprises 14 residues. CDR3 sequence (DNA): TGTGCCTGGAGTGCCGGGATCAGGGGGGACGGCTACACCTTC. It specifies CAWSAGIRGDGYTF.

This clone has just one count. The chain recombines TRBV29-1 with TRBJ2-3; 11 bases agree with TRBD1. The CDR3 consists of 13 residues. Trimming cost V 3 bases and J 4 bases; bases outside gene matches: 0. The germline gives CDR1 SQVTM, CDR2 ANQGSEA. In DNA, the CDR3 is TGCAGCGTTGAGGGACAGGGGGCAGATACGCAGTATTTT. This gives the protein CSVEGQGADTQYF.

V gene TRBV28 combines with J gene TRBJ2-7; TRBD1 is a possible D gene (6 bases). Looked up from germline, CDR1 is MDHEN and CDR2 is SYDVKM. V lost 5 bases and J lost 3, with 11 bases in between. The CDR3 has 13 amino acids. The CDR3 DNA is TGTGCCAGCAGTCCAGGGGCGTTCTACGAGCAGTACTTC. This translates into CASSPGAFYEQYF.

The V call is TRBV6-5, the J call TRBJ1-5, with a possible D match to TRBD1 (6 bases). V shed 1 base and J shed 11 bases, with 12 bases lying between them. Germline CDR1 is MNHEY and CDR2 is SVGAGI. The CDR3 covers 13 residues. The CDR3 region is CASSYFTGSSQHF. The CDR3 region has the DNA TGTGCCAGCAGTTACTTTACAGGGTCATCCCAGCATTTT.

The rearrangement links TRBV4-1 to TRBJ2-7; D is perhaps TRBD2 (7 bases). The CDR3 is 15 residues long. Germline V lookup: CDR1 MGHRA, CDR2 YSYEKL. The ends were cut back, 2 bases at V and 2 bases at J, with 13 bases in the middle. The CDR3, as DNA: TGCGCCAGCAGCCAACAAGCGGGACAAACCTACGAGCAGTACTTC. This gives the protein CASSQQAGQTYEQYF.

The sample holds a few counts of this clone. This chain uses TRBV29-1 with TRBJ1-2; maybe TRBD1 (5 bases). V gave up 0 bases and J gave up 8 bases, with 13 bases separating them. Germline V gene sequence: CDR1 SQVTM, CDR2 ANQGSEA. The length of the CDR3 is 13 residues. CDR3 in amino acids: CSVEDLSPGGYTF. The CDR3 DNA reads TGCAGCGTTGAAGACCTATCACCAGGGGGCTACACCTTC.

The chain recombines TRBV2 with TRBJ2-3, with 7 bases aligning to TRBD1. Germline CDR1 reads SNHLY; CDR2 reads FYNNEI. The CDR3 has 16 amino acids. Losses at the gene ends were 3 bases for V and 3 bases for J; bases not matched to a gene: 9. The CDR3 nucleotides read TGTGCCAGCAGTGAGACAGGGCCGGCAGGGACAGATACGCAGTATTTT. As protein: CASSETGPAGTDTQYF.

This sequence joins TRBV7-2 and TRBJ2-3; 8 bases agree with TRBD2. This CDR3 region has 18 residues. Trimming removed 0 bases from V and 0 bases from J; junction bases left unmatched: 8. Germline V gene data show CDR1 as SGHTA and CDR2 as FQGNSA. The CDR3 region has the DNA TGTGCCAGCAGCTTAGCGCGGGGGTCTAGCGGGAGCACAGATACGCAGTATTTT. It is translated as CASSLARGSSGSTDTQYF.

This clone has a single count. CDR3 sequence: CATSQGTNTEAFF. In DNA, the CDR3 is TGTGCCACCAGCCAGGGGACGAACACTGAAGCTTTCTTT. The V gene is TRBV24-1, the J gene TRBJ1-1; D perhaps matches TRBD1 (6 bases). Germline assignment: CDR1 KGHDR and CDR2 SFDVKD. The CDR3 is 13 residues long. V was shortened by 7 bases and J by 1 base, with 9 bases between the two germline ends.

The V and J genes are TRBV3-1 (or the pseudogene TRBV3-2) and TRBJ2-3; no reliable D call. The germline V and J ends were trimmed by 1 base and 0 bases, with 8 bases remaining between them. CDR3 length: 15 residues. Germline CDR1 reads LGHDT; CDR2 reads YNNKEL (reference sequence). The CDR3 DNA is TGTGCCAGCAGCCAAGGTATAACTAGCACAGATACGCAGTATTTT. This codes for CASSQGITSTDTQYF.

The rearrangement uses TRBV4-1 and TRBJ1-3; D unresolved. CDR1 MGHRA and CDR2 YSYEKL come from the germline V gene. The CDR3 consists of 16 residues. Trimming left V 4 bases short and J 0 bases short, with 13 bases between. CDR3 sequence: CASSLDMPSSGNTIYF. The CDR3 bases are TGCGCCAGCAGCCTTGACATGCCGAGCTCTGGAAACACCATATATTTT.

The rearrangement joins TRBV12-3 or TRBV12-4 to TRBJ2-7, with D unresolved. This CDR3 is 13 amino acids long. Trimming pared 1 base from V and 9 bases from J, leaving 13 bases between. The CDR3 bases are TGTGCCAGCAGTTTAGAACTCCTTTCCCGGCAGTACTTC. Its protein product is CASSLELLSRQYF.

In DNA, the CDR3 is TGTGCCACCAGTGACCCCGACAGGGGCGAGCAGTACTTC. Translated: CATSDPDRGEQYF. The V gene is TRBV24-1, the J gene TRBJ2-7; 8 bases align to TRBD1. The CDR3 is 13 residues long. J gave up 6 bases and V 4 bases, and 4 bases lay outside the gene matches. Germline lookup yields CDR1 KGHDR and CDR2 SFDVKD.

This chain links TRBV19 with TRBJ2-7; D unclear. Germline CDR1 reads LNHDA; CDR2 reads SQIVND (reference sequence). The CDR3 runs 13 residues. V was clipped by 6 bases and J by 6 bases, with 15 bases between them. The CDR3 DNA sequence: TGTGCCAGTAGCAGGCTTGTCGGTGGCGAGCAGTACTTC. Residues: CASSRLVGGEQYF.

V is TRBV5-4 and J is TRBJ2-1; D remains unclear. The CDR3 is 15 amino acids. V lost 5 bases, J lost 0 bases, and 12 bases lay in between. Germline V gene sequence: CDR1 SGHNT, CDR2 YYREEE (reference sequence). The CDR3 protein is CASSFDTSSYNEQFF. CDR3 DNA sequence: TGTGCCAGCAGTTTCGACACGTCCTCCTACAATGAGCAGTTCTTC.

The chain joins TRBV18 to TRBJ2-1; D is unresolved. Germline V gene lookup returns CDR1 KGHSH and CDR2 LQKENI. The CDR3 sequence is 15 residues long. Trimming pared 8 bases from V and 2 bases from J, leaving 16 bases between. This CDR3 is CASRLKGATYNEQFF. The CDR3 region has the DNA TGTGCCAGCCGTTTGAAAGGAGCCACCTACAATGAGCAGTTCTTC. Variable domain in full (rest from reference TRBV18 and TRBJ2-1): NAGVMQNPRHLVRRRGQEARLRCSPMKGHSHVYWYRQLPEEGLKFMVYLQKENIIDESGMPKERFSAEFPKEGPSILRIQQVVRGDSAAYFCASRLKGATYNEQFFGPGTRLTVL.

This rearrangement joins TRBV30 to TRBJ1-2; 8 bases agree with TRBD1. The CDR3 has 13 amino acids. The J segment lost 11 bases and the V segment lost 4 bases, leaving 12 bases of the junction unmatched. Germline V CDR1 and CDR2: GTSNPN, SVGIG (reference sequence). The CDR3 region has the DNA TGTGCCTGGACACCCGGACAGGGCTTGAGGTACACCTTC. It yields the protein CAWTPGQGLRYTF. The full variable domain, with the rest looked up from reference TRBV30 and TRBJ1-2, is SQTIHQWPATLVQPVGSPLSLECTVEGTSNPNLYWYRQAAGRGLQLLFYSVGIGQISSEVPQNLSASRPQDRQFILSSKKLLLSDSGFYLCAWTPGQGLRYTFGSGTRLTVV.

This CDR3 reads CAWTLTGGGTEAFF. Written as DNA, the CDR3 is TGTGCCTGGACACTGACAGGCGGCGGCACTGAAGCTTTCTTT. This chain links TRBV30 with TRBJ1-1; perhaps TRBD1 as D (6 bases). The CDR3 loop spans 14 amino acids. Per germline, CDR1 GTSNPN and CDR2 SVGIG (reference sequence). Trimming took 4 bases from V and 4 from J, leaving 16 bases between them.

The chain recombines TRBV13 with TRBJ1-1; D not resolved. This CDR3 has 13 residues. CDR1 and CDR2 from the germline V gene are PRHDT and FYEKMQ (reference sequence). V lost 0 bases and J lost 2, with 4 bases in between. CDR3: CASSLGANTEAFF. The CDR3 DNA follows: TGTGCCAGCAGCTTAGGGGCAAACACTGAAGCTTTCTTT.

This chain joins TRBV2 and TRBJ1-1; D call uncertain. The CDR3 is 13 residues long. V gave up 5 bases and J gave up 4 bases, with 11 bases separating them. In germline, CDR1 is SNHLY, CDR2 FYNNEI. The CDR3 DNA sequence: TGTGCCAGCAGTACAGATTCAGGCACTGAAGCTTTCTTT. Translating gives CASSTDSGTEAFF.

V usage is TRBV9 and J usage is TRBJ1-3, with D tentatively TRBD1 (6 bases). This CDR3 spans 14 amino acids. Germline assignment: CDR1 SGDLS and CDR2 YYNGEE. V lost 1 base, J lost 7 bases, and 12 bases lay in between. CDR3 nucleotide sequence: TGTGCCAGCAGCGTATCTGGGGGCGGGAACACCATATATTTT. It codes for CASSVSGGGNTIYF.

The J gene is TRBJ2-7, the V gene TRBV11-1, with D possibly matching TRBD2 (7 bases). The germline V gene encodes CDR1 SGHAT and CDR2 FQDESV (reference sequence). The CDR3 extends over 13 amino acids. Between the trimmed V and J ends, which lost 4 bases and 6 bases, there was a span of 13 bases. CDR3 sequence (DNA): TGTGCCAGCAGCTCACAGGGAGGGATCGAGCAGTACTTC. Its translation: CASSSQGGIEQYF.